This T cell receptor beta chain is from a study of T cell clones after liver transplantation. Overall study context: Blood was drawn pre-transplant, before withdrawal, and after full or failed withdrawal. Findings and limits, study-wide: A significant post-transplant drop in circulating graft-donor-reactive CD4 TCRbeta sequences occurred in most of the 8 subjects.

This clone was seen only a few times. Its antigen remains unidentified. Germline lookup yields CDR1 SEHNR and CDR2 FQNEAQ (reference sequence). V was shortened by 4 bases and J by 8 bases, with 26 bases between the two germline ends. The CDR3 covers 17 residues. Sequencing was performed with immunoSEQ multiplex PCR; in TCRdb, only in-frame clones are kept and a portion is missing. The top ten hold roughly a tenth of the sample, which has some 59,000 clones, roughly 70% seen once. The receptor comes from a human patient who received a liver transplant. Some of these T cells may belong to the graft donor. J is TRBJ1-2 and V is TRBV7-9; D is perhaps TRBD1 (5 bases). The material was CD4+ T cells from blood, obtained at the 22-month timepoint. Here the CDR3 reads CASSSLVLVGTEPGYTF. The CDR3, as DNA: TGTGCCAGCAGCTCCCTGGTTTTGGTTGGGACCGAGCCAGGCTACACCTTC.